The entry that follows covers one T cell receptor beta chain sequence. The specificity of this receptor is unknown. Per-base quality was not reported, and no clone a single base away is much larger than it. Whole blood was collected in K2EDTA tubes by collaborating institutions according to the institutions' own protocols. Collaborator samples were shipped for TCRbeta analysis as frozen whole blood, isolated PBMCs, or DNA extracted from either sample type. The record originates from a study of blood T cell repertoires in COVID-19 (dated by TCRdb to the early 2020s). Regarding the research as a whole: Collaborator samples came from the United States, Italy and Spain and covered acute and convalescent phases of COVID-19. The prospective study material was composed of cDNA or gDNA derived from T cells, B-cell-depleted T cells, or PBMCs. Deeply sampled blood TCRbeta repertoires from subjects exposed to, actively infected with, or recovered from COVID-19 were included in the dataset. The repertoires were released in a freely available public database meant as a resource for research on the immune response to SARS-CoV-2. Samples came from the ongoing ImmuneRACE study (first 160 participants) plus 1,254 subjects from 6 global collaborators. A de-identified subject ID, COVID-19 status, age in years and sex were almost always included in the sample metadata. Where available, HLA class I and class II types were taken from metadata supplied by the sample provider and were not determined by assay-based typing.

TCRbeta CDR3 regions were amplified from genomic DNA using the immunoSEQ Assay, a bias-controlled multiplex PCR. In the authors' own workflow: Nucleated cell counts per sample were estimated from amplification of reference gene primers within the assay. Sequence reads were collapsed and filtered to measure the absolute abundance of every unique TCRbeta CDR3 rearrangement. For each sample, productive Simpson clonality was calculated as the square root of Simpson's diversity index across productive rearrangements. TCRdb stores this immuneACCESS table with in-frame sequences only. Part of the clones is absent; in the studies checked, under half of the shortfall reflects unresolved V genes, and no reason is known for the rest. V and J calls and clone size are as listed in that table; D and trimming were resolved from the DNA. The sample profile shows 95,000 to 110,000 clones; 84% of them were found once. About an eighth of the sample comes from the top ten.

Study-wide conclusions, independent of this receptor: Clinical and demographic metadata were provided uncurated, with the amount varying by source and participant.

Including cysteine and phenylalanine, the CDR3 has 14 amino acids. Only the CDR3 part of the read is kept: 42 bases, read in frame from the first base. V and J lose 8 bases and 2 bases, and a span of 12 bases separates them. From the germline V gene (reference sequence), CDR1 is SEHNR and CDR2 is FQNEAQ. The sample consisted of peripheral blood. This clonotype originated in a human donor in a cohort sampled during active or convalescent COVID-19. Recombination linked TRBV7-9 to TRBJ2-2; 5 matching bases give a weak D call of TRBD1. CDR3 protein: CASHRQRNTGELFF. At the DNA level, the sequence is TGTGCCAGCCACCGACAGCGAAACACCGGGGAGCTGTTTTTT. The full variable domain, with segments outside the CDR3 supplied by the reference TRBV7-9 and TRBJ2-2 proteins, appears as DTGVSQNPRHKITKRGQNVTFRCDPISEHNRLYWYRQTLGQGPEFLTYFQNEAQLEKSRLLSDRFSAERPKGSFSTLEIQRTEQGDSAMYLCASHRQRNTGELFFGEGSRLTVL.